The sequence of this TCR beta chain was determined in a study of shared clonotypes between healthy human individuals. Note on this clone: No antigen is known for it.

Study outcomes and limitations: Clonotype sharing among donors, it was expected, would be affected by sequencing depth.

An approximately 200 ng quantity of DNA, tens of thousands of T cell genomes, went into the sorted-subset replicate PCRs. Profiled with immunoSEQ multiplex PCR; TCRdb holds only in-frame clones, not every one. In the table there are 600,000 to 700,000 clones, 73% of which are singletons. Within Nashville, Tennessee resided all donors, each a Caucasian adult. The V end lost 5 bases, the J end lost 4 bases, and 18 bases lay between the germline ends. There are 16 residues in the CDR3. The germline gives CDR1 SGHVS, CDR2 FQNEAQ. Material: memory CD4+ T cells sorted from blood. Subset described: CD45RA-negative fraction. The clonotype was recovered from a woman younger than 45 in good health. V is TRBV7-8 and J is TRBJ2-1, with D perhaps assigned TRBD1 or TRBD2 (5 bases each). The chain's CDR3 is CASSPLGGGAYNEQFF. The CDR3 DNA sequence: TGTGCCAGCAGCCCATTAGGTGGGGGAGCATACAATGAGCAGTTCTTC.